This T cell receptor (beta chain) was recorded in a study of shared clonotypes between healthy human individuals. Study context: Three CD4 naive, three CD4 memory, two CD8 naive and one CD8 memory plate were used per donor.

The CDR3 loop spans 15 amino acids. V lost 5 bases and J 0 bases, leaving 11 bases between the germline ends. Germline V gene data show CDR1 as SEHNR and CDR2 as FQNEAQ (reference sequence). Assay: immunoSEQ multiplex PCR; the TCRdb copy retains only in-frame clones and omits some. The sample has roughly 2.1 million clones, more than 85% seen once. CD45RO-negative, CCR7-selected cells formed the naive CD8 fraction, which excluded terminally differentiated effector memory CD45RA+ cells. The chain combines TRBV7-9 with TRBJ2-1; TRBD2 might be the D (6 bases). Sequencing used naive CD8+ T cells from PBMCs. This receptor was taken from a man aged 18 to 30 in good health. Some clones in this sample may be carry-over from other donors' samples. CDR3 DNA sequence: TGTGCCAGCAGCCCTCTAGCGAGCTCCTACAATGAGCAGTTCTTC. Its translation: CASSPLASSYNEQFF. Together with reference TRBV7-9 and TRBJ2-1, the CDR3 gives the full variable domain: DTGVSQNPRHKITKRGQNVTFRCDPISEHNRLYWYRQTLGQGPEFLTYFQNEAQLEKSRLLSDRFSAERPKGSFSTLEIQRTEQGDSAMYLCASSPLASSYNEQFFGPGTRLTVL.